The next 10 T cell receptor beta chains were all read from a single sample in a study of patients and donors after allogeneic stem cell transplantation. TCRdb passed the RT-PCR reads through MiXCR, listing each CDR3 protein once. Found here are about a million distinct CDR3 sequences, roughly 18% of them singletons; the top ten hold around 6%. Sample: blood, either unsorted or a sorted T cell fraction (not recorded which). The receptor source for this set is a human donor who was either an allogeneic HSCT recipient or a stem cell or donor lymphocyte infusion donor (not recorded which). It is not recorded whose cells these are; they may come from a transplant donor.

The chain carries TRBV20-1 and TRBJ1-1; D uncertain. This CDR3 comprises 12 residues. Looked up from germline, CDR1 is DFQATT and CDR2 is SNEGSKA (reference sequence). The CDR3 here is CQTQVSNTEAFF. In DNA form, the CDR3 reads TGCCAAACTCAAGTGTCGAACACTGAAGCTTTCTTT.

This clonotype was found many times. CDR3 DNA: TGTGCCAGCAGTTTCCTGGCGGGACGTCAAGAGACCCAGTACTTC. Its translation: CASSFLAGRQETQYF. The chain links TRBV12-3 or TRBV12-4 to TRBJ2-5; a possible D gene is TRBD2 (6 bases). The CDR3 extends over 15 amino acids. With 3 bases removed from V and 2 bases from J, the gap between germline ends came to 13 bases.

This clonotype was seen more than once but under ten times. The chain couples TRBV5-1 to TRBJ2-7; TRBD1 agrees at 10 bases. The CDR3 is 17 residues long. V was clipped by 0 bases and J by 1 base; unmatched bases: 7. Germline CDR1 SGHRS, CDR2 YFSETQ. This CDR3 is CASSLAWDRGSSYEQYF. CDR3 bases: TGCGCCAGCAGCTTGGCGTGGGACAGGGGATCATCCTACGAGCAGTACTTC. Looking up the rest from reference TRBV5-1 and TRBJ2-7 gives the full variable domain: KAGVTQTPRYLIKTRGQQVTLSCSPISGHRSVSWYQQTPGQGLQFLFEYFSETQRNKGNFPGRFSGRQFSNSRSEMNVSTLELGDSALYLCASSLAWDRGSSYEQYFGPGTRLTVT.

This clonotype has a handful of counts. This chain uses TRBV20-1 with TRBJ2-2, with 9 bases matching TRBD1. Germline values: CDR1 DFQATT, CDR2 SNEGSKA (reference sequence). Trimming at V came to 6 bases and at J to 1 base, leaving 3 bases not matched to a gene. The CDR3 has 14 amino acids. The CDR3 bases are TGCAGTGCAGGGGACAGGGTGAACACCGGGGAGCTGTTTTTT. It translates to CSAGDRVNTGELFF.

This clonotype was picked up a small number of times. The chain carries TRBV12-3 or TRBV12-4 and TRBJ2-7; 9 bases map to TRBD2. V lost 3 bases to trimming and J lost 6 bases; unmatched junction nucleotides: 6. The CDR3 is 14 residues long. The CDR3 loop is CASSLRGGLSEQYF. The CDR3 region has the DNA TGTGCCAGCAGTTTGCGGGGGGGCCTCTCCGAGCAGTACTTC.

The genes are TRBV27 and TRBJ2-7; TRBD1 is a possible D gene (6 bases). CDR1 and CDR2 from the germline V gene are MNHEY and SMNVEV (reference sequence). The length of the CDR3 is 14 residues. V was clipped by 5 bases and J by 3 bases, with 14 bases between them. CDR3 region: CASSPGDKYYEQYF. The CDR3 coding sequence is TGTGCCAGCAGTCCCGGGGACAAATACTACGAGCAGTACTTC.

This clonotype came up a few times. The genes are TRBV24-1 and TRBJ1-1; maybe TRBD1 (6 bases). Germline-derived CDR1 and CDR2 are KGHDR and SFDVKD. The CDR3 runs 13 residues. With 4 bases removed from V and 10 bases from J, the gap between germline ends came to 15 bases. The CDR3 DNA follows: TGTGCCACCAGTGACAGACAGGTCGAGGGAGCTTTCTTT. Protein product: CATSDRQVEGAFF.

The rearrangement links TRBV24-1 to TRBJ2-2; D may correspond to TRBD1 or TRBD2 (5 bases each). This CDR3 spans 16 amino acids. Per the germline V gene, CDR1 is KGHDR and CDR2 is SFDVKD. The ends were cut back, 5 bases at V and 0 bases at J, with 12 bases in the middle. Here the CDR3 reads CATSVTGGTNTGELFF. DNA of the CDR3: TGTGCCACCAGTGTAACTGGGGGAACGAACACCGGGGAGCTGTTTTTT.

The gene calls are TRBV12-3 or TRBV12-4 and TRBJ2-5; no firm D call. The ends were cut back, 6 bases at V and 5 bases at J, with 10 bases in the middle. The CDR3 consists of 12 residues. The CDR3 sequence is CASRHLRETQYF. Here the CDR3 DNA reads TGTGCCAGCAGACACCTCCGGGAGACCCAGTACTTC.

The rearrangement uses TRBV12-3 or TRBV12-4 and TRBJ1-5, with 7 nucleotides matching TRBD1. The CDR3 consists of 18 residues. Trimming cost V 7 bases and J 3 bases; bases outside gene matches: 18. The CDR3, as DNA: TGTGCCAGCACCCCAGGACAGGTTGTTGAGTCCGTCAATCAGCCCCAGCATTTT. Residues: CASTPGQVVESVNQPQHF.